The rows below give T cell receptor beta chains drawn from one sample of a study of blood T cell repertoires in COVID-19. This table comes from immunoSEQ multiplex PCR, and its TCRdb copy is limited to in-frame clones, with some not included. The table records about 230,000 clones, around 92% of them present only once. The specimen was PBMCs or T cells enriched from blood (not recorded which). The receptors here all came from a woman aged 25 to 39 with acute COVID-19. Both conserved end residues are part of each CDR3. D genes are given only for firm matches. Clone size, where shown, is once, few, many, or a class for clones that have expanded.

TRBJ2-3	-	TRBV5-1	-	TGCGCCAGCAGCCTGACAGCCAGGGAGCAGTATTTT	CASSLTAREQYF
TRBJ2-1	-	TRBV19	many	TGTGCCAGTAGTATAGTCGTGCGGCAGAGCTCCTACAATGAGCAGTTCTTC	CASSIVVRQSSYNEQFF
TRBJ2-1	TRBD2	TRBV20-1	-	TGCAGTGCTAGTTTTTTGGTGGGCGGGGGGAGCTCCTACAATGAGCAGTTCTTC	CSASFLVGGGSSYNEQFF
TRBJ1-5	TRBD1	TRBV27	once	TGTGCCAGCAGTTTACGGGGACAGGGCTTTCAGCCCCAGCATTTT	CASSLRGQGFQPQHF
TRBJ1-6	-	TRBV7-6	-	TGTGCCAGCAGCTTGGGTGGAGGGAATTCACCCCTCCACTTT	CASSLGGGNSPLHF
TRBJ1-5	TRBD1	TRBV5-6	-	TGTGCCAGCAGCCCGTGGGACAGGGATAATCAGCCCCAGCATTTT	CASSPWDRDNQPQHF
TRBJ2-1	TRBD2	TRBV3-1/TRBV3-2	-	TGTGCCAGCAGCCAGGAGACTAGCGGGCCGCTCTACAATGAGCAGTTCTTC	CASSQETSGPLYNEQFF
TRBJ2-7	TRBD1	TRBV30	-	TGTGCCTGGAGTGTACAAGGGGGCAGGTACGAGCAGTACTTC	CAWSVQGGRYEQYF
TRBJ2-2	-	TRBV10-2	once	TGCGCCAGCAGTGAAGGAGTATGGGTGGACACCGGGGAGCTGTTTTTT	CASSEGVWVDTGELFF
TRBJ1-2	-	TRBV7-3	-	TGTGCCAGCAGCCCAGTGGCAGGGCCATCTAACTATGGCTACACCTTC	CASSPVAGPSNYGYTF